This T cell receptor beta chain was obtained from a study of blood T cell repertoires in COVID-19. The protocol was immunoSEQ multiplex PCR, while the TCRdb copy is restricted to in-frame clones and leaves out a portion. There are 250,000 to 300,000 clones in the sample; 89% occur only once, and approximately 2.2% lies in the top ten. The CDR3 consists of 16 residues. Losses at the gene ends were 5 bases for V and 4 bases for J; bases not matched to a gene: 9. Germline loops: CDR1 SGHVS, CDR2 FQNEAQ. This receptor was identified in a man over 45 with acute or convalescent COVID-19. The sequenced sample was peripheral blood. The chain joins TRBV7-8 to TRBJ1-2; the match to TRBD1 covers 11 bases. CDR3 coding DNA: TGTGCCAGCAGCAGATCTGGACAGGGGGCGGGCTATGGCTACACCTTC. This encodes CASSRSGQGAGYGYTF.